Shown below are 12 T cell receptor beta chains from a single sample sequenced in a study of blood T cell repertoires in COVID-19. This table comes from immunoSEQ multiplex PCR, and its TCRdb copy is limited to in-frame clones, with some not included. The repertoire holds under 70,000 clones, with approximately 87% as singletons. Sample: peripheral blood. These TCRs come from a man aged 45 to 65 with acute or convalescent COVID-19.

V and J are TRBV6-6 and TRBJ1-4; tentative D call: TRBD1 (6 bases). This CDR3 spans 14 amino acids. The ends were cut back, 5 bases at V and 6 bases at J, with 13 bases in the middle. The germline CDR1 and CDR2 sequences are MNHNY and SVGAGI (reference sequence). The CDR3 nucleotides read TGTGCCAGCAGTGTGACAGGCCGAGATGAAAAACTGTTTTTT. Translation: CASSVTGRDEKLFF.

The rearrangement uses TRBV5-8 and TRBJ2-3; TRBD2 agrees at 7 bases. CDR1 is SGHTS, CDR2 YDEGEE, per germline. The CDR3 has 15 residues. V was pared by 3 bases and J by 0 bases, with 4 bases of the junction left unmatched. This chain's CDR3 is CASSWASGSTDTQYF. Written as DNA, the CDR3 is TGTGCCAGCAGCTGGGCTAGCGGAAGCACAGATACGCAGTATTTT.

This chain connects TRBV7-9 to TRBJ1-4; 10 nucleotides align to TRBD1. The CDR3 loop spans 13 amino acids. Trimming removed 8 bases from V and 12 bases from J; junction bases left unmatched: 9. Germline V gives CDR1 SEHNR, CDR2 FQNEAQ (reference sequence). The DNA for the CDR3 is TGTGCCAGCCAGGGACAGGGGCCGTGGGAACTGTTTTTT. This codes for CASQGQGPWELFF.

The rearrangement joins TRBV11-2 to TRBJ2-7, with 7 bases identical to TRBD1. CDR1 and CDR2 (germline): SGHAT, FQNNGV. The CDR3 has 13 amino acids. The J segment lost 3 bases and the V segment lost 4 bases, leaving 3 bases of the junction unmatched. This chain's CDR3 is CASSSDRVYEQYF. As DNA, the CDR3 is TGTGCCAGCAGCTCCGACAGGGTCTACGAGCAGTACTTC.

The V and J genes are TRBV27 and TRBJ1-6, with 7 positions matching TRBD1. Looked up from germline, CDR1 is MNHEY and CDR2 is SMNVEV (reference sequence). Trimming took 4 bases from V and 0 from J; bases not matched to a gene: 3. The CDR3 extends over 16 amino acids. Written as DNA, the CDR3 is TGTGCCAGCAGTTGGGGACAGAGCTCCTATAATTCACCCCTCCACTTT. It yields the protein CASSWGQSSYNSPLHF.

The V and J genes are TRBV6-5 and TRBJ2-1; 10 nucleotides agree with TRBD2. The ends lost 0 bases at V and 9 bases at J; junction bases unmatched: 8. The CDR3 extends over 16 amino acids. Germline values: CDR1 MNHEY, CDR2 SVGAGI. The CDR3 spells CASSYSKLAGVGEQFF. The CDR3, as DNA: TGTGCCAGCAGTTACTCGAAGCTAGCGGGAGTAGGTGAGCAGTTCTTC.

The gene calls are TRBV2 and TRBJ1-5; 8 bases line up with TRBD1. V dropped 3 bases and J dropped 0; count of bases not matched to a gene: 7. CDR1 SNHLY and CDR2 FYNNEI come from the germline V gene. The CDR3 length is 17 residues. The CDR3 nucleotides read TGTGCCAGCAGTGAGACAGGGGCCGCTTATAGCAATCAGCCCCAGCATTTT. Protein product: CASSETGAAYSNQPQHF.

CDR3 sequence reads: CASSLRPGQGAIDTQYF. CDR3 nucleotides: TGTGCCAGCAGCCTCCGCCCCGGACAGGGAGCGATAGATACGCAGTATTTT. The rearrangement links TRBV11-2 to TRBJ2-3; 8 bases are shared with TRBD1. The length of the CDR3 is 17 residues. V lost 5 bases, J lost 5 bases, and 15 bases stayed unmatched. The germline V gene has CDR1 SGHAT and CDR2 FQNNGV.

The chain carries TRBV5-1 and TRBJ1-2; the D gene is possibly TRBD1 (6 bases). CDR3 length: 15 residues. Germline values: CDR1 SGHRS, CDR2 YFSETQ. The V end was cut by 2 bases, the J end by 13 bases, with 24 bases between. CDR3 nucleotide sequence: TGCGCCAGCAGCTTCGACGTGACAGGTGGAGTTGGAGGCACCTTC. This gives the protein CASSFDVTGGVGGTF.

The chain carries TRBV7-3 and TRBJ2-1; 10 nucleotides line up with TRBD2. CDR3 length equals 14 residues. J lost 8 bases, V lost 5 bases, and 6 bases had no gene match. CDR1 and CDR2 (germline): SGHTA, FQGTGA. CDR3 residues: CASSPHGTSDEQFF. CDR3 sequence (DNA): TGTGCCAGCAGCCCACACGGGACTAGCGATGAGCAGTTCTTC.

The chain recombines TRBV28 with TRBJ1-2; D is ambiguous. The CDR3 runs to 14 residues. V lost 6 bases to trimming and J lost 7 bases, with 18 bases between them. Germline V gene sequence: CDR1 MDHEN, CDR2 SYDVKM. The DNA of the CDR3 is TGTGCCAGCAGCCCCACCGGGGAAGGCGGTGGCTACACCTTC. Amino acids: CASSPTGEGGGYTF.

The CDR3 reads CASSEGTGGNTGELFF. CDR3 sequence (DNA): TGCGCCAGCAGTGAGGGGACAGGGGGAAACACCGGGGAGCTGTTTTTT. The rearrangement joins TRBV10-2 to TRBJ2-2; the match to TRBD1 covers 11 bases. The J segment lost 2 bases and the V segment lost 2 bases, leaving 1 base of the junction unmatched. CDR1 and CDR2 (germline): WSHSY, SAAADI. This CDR3 comprises 16 residues.